This T cell receptor (beta chain) was observed in a study of T cell changes during pregnancy in multiple sclerosis. The germline gives CDR1 KGHSH, CDR2 LQKENI. CDR3 size: 15 residues. V shed 4 bases and J 3 bases; nucleotides not matched to a gene: 8. Assay used: immunoSEQ multiplex PCR; TCRdb lists only in-frame clones, some missing. The sample records 40,000 to 60,000 clones, approximately 92% being singletons. Sequenced here: CD4+ T cells from peripheral blood mononuclear cells, sampled in the third trimester of pregnancy. The chain combines TRBV18 with TRBJ2-7; TRBD1 matches at 8 bases. This receptor was identified in a female donor with multiple sclerosis, enrolled in a pregnancy study. DNA for the CDR3: TGTGCCAGCTCACGGGGACAGGTTCCGTACTACGAGCAGTACTTC. Amino acid sequence: CASSRGQVPYYEQYF.